Below, 10 T cell receptor beta chains from the same sample are listed, as sequenced in a study of T cells in Graves' hyperthyroidism and ophthalmopathy. It was RNA transcripts that yielded the amplified TCR beta CDR3 regions. Researchers ran a first-round RT-PCR on the TCR CDR3 using the HTBI primer set. TCRdb recomputed calls from the multiplex PCR reads with MiXCR, one row per CDR3 protein. The sample has around 430,000 distinct CDR3 sequences; 15% are singletons. Specimen: blood. The receptor set was obtained from a woman aged 25-40 years with Graves' hyperthyroidism.

The V and J genes are TRBV14 and TRBJ1-2; D unresolved. Germline loops: CDR1 SGHDN, CDR2 FVKESK. This CDR3 contains 12 residues. Trimming took off 4 bases at V and 8 bases at J, with 11 bases between the two ends. CDR3 residues: CASSRRDIGYTF. CDR3 DNA: TGTGCCAGCAGCCGGAGGGATATAGGCTACACCTTC.

This chain uses TRBV6-5 with TRBJ2-4, with 7 nucleotides matching TRBD2. The germline V gene has CDR1 MNHEY and CDR2 SVGAGI. Germline trimming cut 2 bases from V and 0 bases from J; bases unmatched to any gene: 4. The CDR3 consists of 16 residues. The CDR3 sequence: CASSYAGDVAKNIQYF. The CDR3 nucleotides are TGTGCCAGCAGTTACGCGGGGGACGTAGCCAAAAACATTCAGTACTTC.

This clonotype was picked up many times. The chain couples TRBV20-1 to TRBJ2-3; 16 bases match TRBD2. The CDR3 runs to 20 residues. The V segment lost 3 bases and the J segment 2 bases; nucleotides outside the gene matches: 14. CDR1 is DFQATT, CDR2 SNEGSKA, per germline (reference sequence). The CDR3 DNA sequence: TGCAGTGCTAGTGCGGTCCTGGGACTAGCGGGAGGGGGGGACACAGATACGCAGTATTTT. This sequence encodes CSASAVLGLAGGGDTDTQYF.

This clonotype was seen ten or more times. The chain is built from TRBV28 and TRBJ2-7; TRBD1 matches at 7 bases. This CDR3 is 16 amino acids long. The V gene end was trimmed by 3 bases and the J gene end by 3 bases; junction bases not matched to a gene: 11. CDR1 is MDHEN and CDR2 is SYDVKM in the germline V gene. The CDR3: CASSFRANRGDYEQYF. For the CDR3, the DNA is TGTGCCAGCAGTTTTAGGGCCAACAGGGGCGACTACGAGCAGTACTTC.

This clonotype came up a few times. The CDR3 here is CASSESPRLNYGYTF. The CDR3 DNA sequence: TGCGCCAGCAGTGAAAGCCCCCGACTGAACTATGGCTACACCTTC. The chain employs TRBV10-1 and TRBJ1-2; D not resolved. The germline V gene has CDR1 WNHNN and CDR2 SYGVQD (reference sequence). The length of the CDR3 is 15 residues. The V and J ends lost 3 bases and 2 bases respectively, with 13 bases between them.

This clonotype came up a few times. The V call is TRBV28, the J call TRBJ2-7; 8 bases are shared with TRBD2. Per germline, CDR1 MDHEN and CDR2 SYDVKM. With 8 bases clipped from V and 1 base from J, the junction kept 10 bases outside the gene matches. The CDR3 extends over 15 amino acids. CDR3 sequence reads: CASWGAGRASYEQYF. The DNA of the CDR3 is TGTGCCAGCTGGGGAGCCGGGAGGGCTTCCTACGAGCAGTACTTC. Full variable domain (outside the CDR3, taken from reference TRBV28 and TRBJ2-7): DVKVTQSSRYLVKRTGEKVFLECVQDMDHENMFWYRQDPGLGLRLIYFSYDVKMKEKGDIPEGYSVSREKKERFSLILESASTNQTSMYLCASWGAGRASYEQYFGPGTRLTVT.

In this sample, this clonotype turned up many times. The chain has TRBV3-1 and TRBJ2-1; 11 bases are a match to TRBD1. V was pared by 2 bases and J by 6 bases, with 6 bases of the junction left unmatched. Germline lookup yields CDR1 LGHDT and CDR2 YNNKEL (reference sequence). The CDR3 has 16 residues. CDR3 sequence reads: CASSQTGTGGFNEQFF. The CDR3 bases are TGTGCCAGCAGCCAAACCGGGACAGGGGGTTTCAATGAGCAGTTCTTC.

This clonotype occurred a few times. V is TRBV3-1 and J is TRBJ2-5; no clear D. Germline V gives CDR1 LGHDT, CDR2 YNNKEL (reference sequence). The CDR3 covers 14 residues. V dropped 2 bases and J dropped 2 bases, with 9 bases sitting between them. CDR3 residues: CASSQSITQETQYF. CDR3 coding DNA: TGTGCCAGCAGCCAATCAATCACTCAAGAGACCCAGTACTTC.

This sequence joins TRBV3-1 and TRBJ2-5; 9 nucleotides align to TRBD1. The CDR3 length is 15 residues. J gave up 5 bases and V 4 bases, and 8 bases lay outside the gene matches. The V gene's germline CDR1 is LGHDT and CDR2 YNNKEL (reference sequence). DNA for the CDR3: TGTGCCAGCAGCCGACGAACAGGGGGCAAGGAGACCCAGTACTTC. It yields the protein CASSRRTGGKETQYF.

This sequence joins TRBV29-1 and TRBJ1-1; D is perhaps TRBD1 (6 bases). The CDR3 loop spans 14 amino acids. The V and J ends lost 7 bases and 6 bases respectively, with 21 bases between them. Germline loops: CDR1 SQVTM, CDR2 ANQGSEA. CDR3 loop: CSADPGGAYSEAFF. The CDR3 DNA reads TGCAGCGCTGACCCCGGGGGCGCTTATTCTGAAGCTTTCTTT.